This T cell receptor (beta chain) was captured by sequencing in a study of T cell repertoires in cytomegalovirus infection. Study background: CMV epitopes used comprised recently identified HLA-C-restricted ones and well-studied HLA-B-restricted ones. CMV infection and matching HLA type were both indicated by public TCR beta signatures.

About this clonotype itself: Antigen unknown.

TCRdb recomputed calls from the reads with MiXCR, one row per CDR3 protein. The table lists roughly 350,000 distinct CDR3 sequences, about 35% of them singletons. CDR3 length: 10 amino acids. Trimming left V 7 bases short and J 5 bases short, with 0 bases between. Germline assignment: CDR1 MNHNY and CDR2 SVGAGI (reference sequence). The study's findings and limits: Clonotype analysis showed dominance of the ex vivo response by HLA-C-restricted CMV-specific TCR beta clonotypes.

The sequencing used cultured PBMCs, collected from culture after CMV antigen stimulation. This clonotype originated in a human donor in good health (CMV status not recorded). Some clones in this sample may be carry-over from other donors' samples. The chain recombines TRBV6-6 with TRBJ1-6; D call uncertain. The CDR3 DNA is TGTGCCAGCAATAATTCACCCCTCCACTTT. It translates to CASNNSPLHF.